This T cell receptor beta chain was documented in a study of naive and memory T cell subsets. Study-wide results and caveats: Potentially, T cell activation and differentiation skew this RNA-based measurement.

This clonotype came up many times. Its target is unknown. TCR cDNA received a 3' ligated oligonucleotide that carried a UMI. Input was about 1 to 1000 ng of DNase-treated total RNA without cell sorting. Four PCR rounds used nested alpha and beta constant region primers plus the SP2 primer. TCRdb independently ran MiXCR on the 5' RACE reads; one entry per CDR3 protein. Found here are roughly 48,000 distinct CDR3 sequences, over 3.5% of them singletons; the top ten hold more than 0.75%. This receptor was taken from a female donor in good health.

CDR3 DNA sequence: TGCAGTGCCTTAATTCCTAACTATGGCTACACCTTC. Residues: CSALIPNYGYTF. The chain has TRBV20-1 and TRBJ1-2; D not resolved. This CDR3 contains 12 residues. The germline gives CDR1 DFQATT, CDR2 SNEGSKA (reference sequence). Trimming took off 6 bases at V and 0 bases at J, with 8 bases between the two ends.